Listed below are T cell receptor beta chains from one sample, sequenced in a study of identical twins. Each CDR3 protein is one row after TCRdb ran MiXCR on the 5' RACE reads. The sample includes about 810,000 distinct CDR3 sequences, about 12% of them seen just once. The data also belong to a second study, concerning yellow fever vaccine responses in identical twins.

The sequencing sample was made of PBMCs. All receptors derive from a woman in her late teens or twenties in good health. Both conserved end residues are part of each CDR3. D genes are given only for firm matches. Size values are once, few and many counts, or a class for expanded clones, and some rows have none.

>few|TRBV5-1|NA|14|TRBJ2-5
TGCGCCAGCAGCTTGGGCCAGGGGGGGAAGACCCAGTACTTC
CASSLGQGGKTQYF
>many|TRBV15|TRBD1|15|TRBJ2-1
TGTGCCACCAGCAGAGCCGGGACAGCCAACAATGAGCAGTTCTTC
CATSRAGTANNEQFF
>few|TRBV5-5|NA|13|TRBJ2-5
TGTGCCAGCAGCCCGGGGATATGGCAGACCCAGTACTTC
CASSPGIWQTQYF
>NA|TRBV4-1|NA|17|TRBJ2-6
TGCGCCAGCAGCCAAGAACTAGCTCCCTCTGGGGCCAACGTCCTGACTTTC
CASSQELAPSGANVLTF
>NA|TRBV15|TRBD2|16|TRBJ2-1
TGTGCCACCAGCGGAGGGGCTAGCGGTCCTTACAATGAGCAGTTCTTC
CATSGGASGPYNEQFF
>few|TRBV6-1|NA|10|TRBJ1-1
TGTGCCAGCGACAGGTTCCAAGCTTTCTTT
CASDRFQAFF
>few|TRBV7-9|NA|13|TRBJ2-4
TGTGCCAGCAGCGGGGAAGTGAAAAACATTCAGTACTTC
CASSGEVKNIQYF
>NA|TRBV12-3/TRBV12-4|TRBD2|14|TRBJ2-7
TGTGCCAGCAGCGTACTAGCGGGATTATACGAGCAGTACTTC
CASSVLAGLYEQYF
>NA|TRBV10-3|NA|13|TRBJ2-5
TGTGCCATCGCCCAGATAGAGGGGGAGACCCAGTACTTC
CAIAQIEGETQYF
>many|TRBV20-1|TRBD2|15|TRBJ2-1
TGCAGTGCTAAAATAGCGGGAGGGCCCAACAATGAGCAGTTCTTC
CSAKIAGGPNNEQFF
>NA|TRBV6-1|NA|15|TRBJ2-1
TGTGCCAGCAGCCGAGGGGGAGGGGGATACAATGAGCAGTTCTTC
CASSRGGGGYNEQFF
>few|TRBV12-3/TRBV12-4|TRBD2|17|TRBJ2-5
TGTGCCAGCAGCAATTATGGGCTAGCGGGAGTACGTGAGACCCAGTACTTC
CASSNYGLAGVRETQYF
>NA|TRBV28|NA|15|TRBJ2-1
TGTGCCAGCAGTTTGATGGAGAGCTCCTACAATGAGCAGTTCTTC
CASSLMESSYNEQFF
>few|TRBV5-1|TRBD2|19|TRBJ2-7
TGCGCCAGCAGCTTGCGCGGGACTACCCGAGATCGAAGCTCCTACGAGCAGTACTTC
CASSLRGTTRDRSSYEQYF
>NA|TRBV10-3|NA|15|TRBJ1-1
TGTGCCACTCGCCCTGGACGGGGTGCGAACACTGAAGCTTTCTTT
CATRPGRGANTEAFF
>NA|TRBV7-2|NA|15|TRBJ2-3
TGTGCCAGCAGCTCCTACACAGGGAGCACAGATACGCAGTATTTT
CASSSYTGSTDTQYF
>NA|TRBV5-4|NA|15|TRBJ2-2
TGTGCCAGCAGCTCAGGCCGGAGTCGCACCGGGGAGCTGTTTTTT
CASSSGRSRTGELFF
>NA|TRBV20-1|NA|16|TRBJ2-5
TGCAGTGCTAGACCTTTACAGGGAGGGAGTAAAGAGACCCAGTACTTC
CSARPLQGGSKETQYF